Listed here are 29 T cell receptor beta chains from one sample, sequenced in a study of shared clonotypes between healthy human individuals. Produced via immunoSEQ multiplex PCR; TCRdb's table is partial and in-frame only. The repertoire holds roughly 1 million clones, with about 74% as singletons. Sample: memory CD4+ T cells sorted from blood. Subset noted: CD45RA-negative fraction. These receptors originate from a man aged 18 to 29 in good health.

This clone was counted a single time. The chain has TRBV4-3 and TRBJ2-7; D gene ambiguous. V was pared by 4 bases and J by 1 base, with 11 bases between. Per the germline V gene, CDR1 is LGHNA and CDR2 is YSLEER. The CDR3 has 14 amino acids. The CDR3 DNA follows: TGCGCCAGCAGCCGCCAAGCCGGGTCCTACGAGCAGTACTTC. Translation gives CASSRQAGSYEQYF.

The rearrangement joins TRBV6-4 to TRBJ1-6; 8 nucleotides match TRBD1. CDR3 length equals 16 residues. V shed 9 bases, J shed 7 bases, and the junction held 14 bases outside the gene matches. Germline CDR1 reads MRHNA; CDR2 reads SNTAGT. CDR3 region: CARKVTDRAENSPLHF. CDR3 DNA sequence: TGTGCCAGAAAGGTGACGGACAGGGCGGAAAATTCACCCCTCCACTTT.

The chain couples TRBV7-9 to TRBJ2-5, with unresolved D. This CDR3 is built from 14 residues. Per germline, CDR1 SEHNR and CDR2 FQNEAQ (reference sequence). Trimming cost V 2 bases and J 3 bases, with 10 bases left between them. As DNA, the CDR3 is TGTGCCAGCAGCTTACTGGCGGCTAAAGAGACCCAGTACTTC. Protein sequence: CASSLLAAKETQYF.

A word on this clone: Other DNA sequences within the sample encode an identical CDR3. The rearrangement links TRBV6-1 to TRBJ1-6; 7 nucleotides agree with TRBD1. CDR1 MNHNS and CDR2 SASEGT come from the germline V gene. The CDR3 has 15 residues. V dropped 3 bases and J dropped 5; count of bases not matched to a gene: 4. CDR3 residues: CASSDQGGNNSPLHF. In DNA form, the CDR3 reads TGTGCCAGCAGTGACCAGGGGGGAAATAATTCACCCCTCCACTTT.

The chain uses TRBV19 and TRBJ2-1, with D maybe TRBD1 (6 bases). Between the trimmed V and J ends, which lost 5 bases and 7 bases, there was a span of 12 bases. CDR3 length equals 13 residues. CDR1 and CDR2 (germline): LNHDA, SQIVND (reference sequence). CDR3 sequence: CASSVGTKNEQFF. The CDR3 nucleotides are TGTGCCAGTAGTGTCGGGACAAAGAATGAGCAGTTCTTC.

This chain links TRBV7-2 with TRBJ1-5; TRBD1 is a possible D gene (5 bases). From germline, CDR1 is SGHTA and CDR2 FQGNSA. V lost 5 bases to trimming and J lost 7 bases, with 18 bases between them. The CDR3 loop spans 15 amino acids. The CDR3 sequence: CASSRDSSDSQPQHF. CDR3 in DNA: TGTGCCAGCAGCAGGGACTCCTCTGATAGCCAGCCCCAGCATTTT.

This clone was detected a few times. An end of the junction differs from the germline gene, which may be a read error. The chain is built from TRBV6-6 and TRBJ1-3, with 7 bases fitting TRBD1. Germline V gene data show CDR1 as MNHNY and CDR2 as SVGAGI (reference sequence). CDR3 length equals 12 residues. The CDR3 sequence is CASSPTGRVLHF. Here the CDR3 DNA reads TGTGCCAGCAGTCCGACAGGGAGAGTGCTGCATTTT.

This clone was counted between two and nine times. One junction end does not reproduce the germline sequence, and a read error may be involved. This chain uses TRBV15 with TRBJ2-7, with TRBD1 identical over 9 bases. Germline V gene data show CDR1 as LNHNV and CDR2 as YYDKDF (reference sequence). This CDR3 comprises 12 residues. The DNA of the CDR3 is TGTGCCACCAGCAGAGACCAGGGACAGGGCCACTTC. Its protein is CATSRDQGQGHF. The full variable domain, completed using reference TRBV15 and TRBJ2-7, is DAMVIQNPRYQVTQFGKPVTLSCSQTLNHNVMYWYQQKSSQAPKLLFHYYDKDFNNEADTPDNFQSRRPNTSFCFLDIRSPGLGDTAMYLCATSRDQGQGHFGPGTRLTVT.

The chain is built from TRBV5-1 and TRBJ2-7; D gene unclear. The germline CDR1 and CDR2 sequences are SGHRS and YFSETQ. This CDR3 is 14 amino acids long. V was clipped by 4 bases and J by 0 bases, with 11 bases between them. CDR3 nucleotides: TGCGCCAGCAGCCCGCAATCAATCTCCTACGAGCAGTACTTC. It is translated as CASSPQSISYEQYF. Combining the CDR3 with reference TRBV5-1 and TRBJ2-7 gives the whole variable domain KAGVTQTPRYLIKTRGQQVTLSCSPISGHRSVSWYQQTPGQGLQFLFEYFSETQRNKGNFPGRFSGRQFSNSRSEMNVSTLELGDSALYLCASSPQSISYEQYFGPGTRLTVT.

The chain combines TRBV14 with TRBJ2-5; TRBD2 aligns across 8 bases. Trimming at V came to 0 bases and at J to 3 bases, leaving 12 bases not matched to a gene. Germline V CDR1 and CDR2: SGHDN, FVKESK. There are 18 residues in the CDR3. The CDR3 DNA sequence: TGTGCCAGCAGCCAAGACCCCTCCGGGACTAGGACAAAAGAGACCCAGTACTTC. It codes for CASSQDPSGTRTKETQYF.

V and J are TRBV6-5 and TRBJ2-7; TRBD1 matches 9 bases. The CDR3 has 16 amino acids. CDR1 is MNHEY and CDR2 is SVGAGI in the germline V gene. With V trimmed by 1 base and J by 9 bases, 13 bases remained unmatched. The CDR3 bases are TGTGCCAGCAGTTACTTTGCCGGGACAGGGTCGGGTCCGCAGTACTTC. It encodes CASSYFAGTGSGPQYF.

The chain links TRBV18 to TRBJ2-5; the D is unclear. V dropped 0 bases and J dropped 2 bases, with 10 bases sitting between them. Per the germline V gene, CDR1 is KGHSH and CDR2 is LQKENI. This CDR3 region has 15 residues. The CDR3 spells CASSPPGSPQETQYF. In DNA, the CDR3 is TGTGCCAGCTCACCACCGGGCAGCCCTCAAGAGACCCAGTACTTC.

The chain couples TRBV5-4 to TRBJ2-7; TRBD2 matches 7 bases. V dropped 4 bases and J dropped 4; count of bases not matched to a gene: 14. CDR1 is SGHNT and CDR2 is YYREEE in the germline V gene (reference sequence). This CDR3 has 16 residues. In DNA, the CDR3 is TGTGCCAGCAGCCCGACTACGGGGCTAGCGGCTTACGAGCAGTACTTC. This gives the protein CASSPTTGLAAYEQYF.

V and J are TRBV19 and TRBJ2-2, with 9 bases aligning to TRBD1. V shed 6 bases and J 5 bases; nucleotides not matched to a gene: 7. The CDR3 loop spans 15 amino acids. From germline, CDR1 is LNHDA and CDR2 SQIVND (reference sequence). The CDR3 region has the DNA TGTGCCAGTAGCCCGGGACAGGGTGTAACCGGGGAGCTGTTTTTT. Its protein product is CASSPGQGVTGELFF. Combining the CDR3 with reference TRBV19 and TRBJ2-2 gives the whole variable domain DGGITQSPKYLFRKEGQNVTLSCEQNLNHDAMYWYRQDPGQGLRLIYYSQIVNDFQKGDIAEGYSVSREKKESFPLTVTSAQKNPTAFYLCASSPGQGVTGELFFGEGSRLTVL.

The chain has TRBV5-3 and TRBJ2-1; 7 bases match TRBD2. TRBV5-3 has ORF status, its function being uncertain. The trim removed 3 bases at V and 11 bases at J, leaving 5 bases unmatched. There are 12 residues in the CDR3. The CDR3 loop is CARSYLGGKQFF. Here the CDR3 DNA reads TGTGCCAGAAGCTACCTCGGGGGGAAGCAGTTCTTC.

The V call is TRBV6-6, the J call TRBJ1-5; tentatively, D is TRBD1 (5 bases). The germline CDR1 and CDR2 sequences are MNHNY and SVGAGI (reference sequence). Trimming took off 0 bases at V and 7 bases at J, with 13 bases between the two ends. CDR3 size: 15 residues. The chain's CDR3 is CASSYSGTGKQPQHF. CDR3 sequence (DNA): TGTGCCAGCAGTTACTCTGGGACCGGGAAACAGCCCCAGCATTTT.

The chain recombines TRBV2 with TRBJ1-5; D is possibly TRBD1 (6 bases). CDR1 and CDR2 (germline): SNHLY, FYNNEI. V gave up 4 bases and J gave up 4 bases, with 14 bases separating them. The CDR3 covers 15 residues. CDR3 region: CASSVHSGDNQPQHF. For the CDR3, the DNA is TGTGCCAGCAGTGTTCACTCAGGGGATAATCAGCCCCAGCATTTT.

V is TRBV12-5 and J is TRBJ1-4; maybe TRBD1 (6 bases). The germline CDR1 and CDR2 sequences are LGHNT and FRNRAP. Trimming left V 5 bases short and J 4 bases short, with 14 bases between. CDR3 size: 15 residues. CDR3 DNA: TGTGCTAGTGGTCCTTCCGGGGGCCTTAATGAAAAACTGTTTTTT. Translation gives CASGPSGGLNEKLFF.

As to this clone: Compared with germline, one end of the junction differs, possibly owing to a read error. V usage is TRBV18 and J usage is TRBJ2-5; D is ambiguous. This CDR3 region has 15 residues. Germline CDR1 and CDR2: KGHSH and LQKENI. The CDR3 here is CASSTPRIPQETQYF. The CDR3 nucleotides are TGTGCCAGCTCAACACCGCGGATCCCGCAAGAGACCCAGTACTTC. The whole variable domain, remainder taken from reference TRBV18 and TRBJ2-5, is NAGVMQNPRHLVRRRGQEARLRCSPMKGHSHVYWYRQLPEEGLKFMVYLQKENIIDESGMPKERFSAEFPKEGPSILRIQQVVRGDSAAYFCASSTPRIPQETQYFGPGTRLLVL.

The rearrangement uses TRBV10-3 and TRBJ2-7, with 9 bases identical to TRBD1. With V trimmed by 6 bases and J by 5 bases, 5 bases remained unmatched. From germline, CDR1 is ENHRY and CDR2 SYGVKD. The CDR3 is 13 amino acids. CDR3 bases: TGTGCCATCAGCCCGACAGGGGGAGACGAGCAGTACTTC. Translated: CAISPTGGDEQYF.

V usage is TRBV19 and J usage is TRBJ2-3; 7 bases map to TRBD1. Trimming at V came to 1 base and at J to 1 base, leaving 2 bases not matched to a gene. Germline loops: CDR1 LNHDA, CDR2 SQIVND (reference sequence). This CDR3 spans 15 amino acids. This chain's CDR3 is CASSIVTGGTDTQYF. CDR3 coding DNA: TGTGCCAGTAGTATAGTCACAGGGGGCACAGATACGCAGTATTTT.

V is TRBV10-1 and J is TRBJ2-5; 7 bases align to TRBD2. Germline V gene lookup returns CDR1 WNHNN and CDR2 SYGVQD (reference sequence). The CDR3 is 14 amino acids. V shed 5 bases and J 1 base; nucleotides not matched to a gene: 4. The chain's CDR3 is CASSPGLRQETQYF. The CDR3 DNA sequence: TGCGCCAGCAGTCCGGGACTACGCCAAGAGACCCAGTACTTC.

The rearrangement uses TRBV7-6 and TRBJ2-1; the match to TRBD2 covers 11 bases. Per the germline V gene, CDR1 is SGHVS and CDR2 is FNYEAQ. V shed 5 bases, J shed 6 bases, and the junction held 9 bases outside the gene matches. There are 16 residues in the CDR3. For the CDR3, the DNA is TGTGCCAGCAGCCGTGAGACTAGCGGGATCCCCAATGAGCAGTTCTTC. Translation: CASSRETSGIPNEQFF.

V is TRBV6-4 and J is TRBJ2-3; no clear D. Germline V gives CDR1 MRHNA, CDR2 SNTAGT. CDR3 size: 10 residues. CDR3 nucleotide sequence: TGTGGGGGTGCGACAGATACGCAGTATTTT. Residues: CGGATDTQYF.

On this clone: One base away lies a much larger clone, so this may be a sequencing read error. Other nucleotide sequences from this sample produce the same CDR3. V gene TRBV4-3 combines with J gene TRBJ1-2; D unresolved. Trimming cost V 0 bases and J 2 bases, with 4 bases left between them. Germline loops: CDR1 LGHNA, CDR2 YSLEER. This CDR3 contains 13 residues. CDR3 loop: CASSQDRNYGYTF. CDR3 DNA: TGCGCCAGCAGCCAAGACCGGAACTATGGCTACACCTTC.

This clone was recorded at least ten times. This CDR3 reads CASQTTSGISSYNEQFF. For the CDR3, the DNA is TGTGCCAGCCAGACGACTAGCGGGATTTCCTCCTACAATGAGCAGTTCTTC. V gene TRBV7-9 combines with J gene TRBJ2-1; 11 positions agree with TRBD2. The CDR3 is made up of 17 amino acids. Germline loops: CDR1 SEHNR, CDR2 FQNEAQ (reference sequence). The trim removed 8 bases at V and 0 bases at J, leaving 9 bases unmatched.

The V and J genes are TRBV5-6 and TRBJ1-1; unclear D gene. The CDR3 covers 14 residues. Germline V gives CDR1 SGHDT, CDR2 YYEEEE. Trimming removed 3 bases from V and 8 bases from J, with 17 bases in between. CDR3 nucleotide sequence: TGTGCCAGCAGCTATGTCGGGTTCTTGGGAGAAGCTTTCTTT. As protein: CASSYVGFLGEAFF.

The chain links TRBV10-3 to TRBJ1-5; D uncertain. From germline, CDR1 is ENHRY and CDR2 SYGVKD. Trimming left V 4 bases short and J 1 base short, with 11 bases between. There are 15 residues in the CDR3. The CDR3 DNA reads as TGTGCCATCAGTGGGGCCCCGGGGAGCAATCAGCCCCAGCATTTT. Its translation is CAISGAPGSNQPQHF.

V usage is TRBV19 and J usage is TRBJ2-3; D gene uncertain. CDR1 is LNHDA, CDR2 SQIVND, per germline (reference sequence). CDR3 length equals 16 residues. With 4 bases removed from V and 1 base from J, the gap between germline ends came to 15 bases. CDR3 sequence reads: CASSTLTVGGTDTQYF. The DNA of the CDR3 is TGTGCCAGTAGTACCTTAACCGTCGGCGGCACAGATACGCAGTATTTT.